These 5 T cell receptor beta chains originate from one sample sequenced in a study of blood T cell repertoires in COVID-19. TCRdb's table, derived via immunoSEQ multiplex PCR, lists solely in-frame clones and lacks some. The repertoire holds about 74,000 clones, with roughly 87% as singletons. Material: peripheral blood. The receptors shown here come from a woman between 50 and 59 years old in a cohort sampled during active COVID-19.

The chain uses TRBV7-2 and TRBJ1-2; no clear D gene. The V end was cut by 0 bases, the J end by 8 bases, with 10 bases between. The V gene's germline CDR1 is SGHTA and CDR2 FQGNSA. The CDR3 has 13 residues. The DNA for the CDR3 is TGTGCCAGCAGCTTAGCGCTAAGAGGGGGCTACACCTTC. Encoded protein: CASSLALRGGYTF.

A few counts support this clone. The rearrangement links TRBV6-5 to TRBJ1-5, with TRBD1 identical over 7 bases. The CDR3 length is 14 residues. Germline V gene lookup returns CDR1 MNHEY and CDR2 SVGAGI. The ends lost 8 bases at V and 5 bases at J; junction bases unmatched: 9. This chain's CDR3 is CASGRQGVDQPQHF. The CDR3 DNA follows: TGTGCCAGCGGACGACAGGGAGTCGATCAGCCCCAGCATTTT.

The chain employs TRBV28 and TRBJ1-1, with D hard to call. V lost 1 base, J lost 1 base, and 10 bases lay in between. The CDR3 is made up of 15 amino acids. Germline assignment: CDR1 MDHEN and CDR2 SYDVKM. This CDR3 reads CASSLSWPPNTEAFF. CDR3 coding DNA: TGTGCCAGCAGTTTATCATGGCCCCCGAACACTGAAGCTTTCTTT.

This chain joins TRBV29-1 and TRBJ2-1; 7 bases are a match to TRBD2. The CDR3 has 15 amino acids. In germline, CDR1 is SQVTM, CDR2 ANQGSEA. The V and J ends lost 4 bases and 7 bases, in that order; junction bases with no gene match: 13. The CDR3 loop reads CSVGKRDLGGNEQFF. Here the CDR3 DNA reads TGCAGCGTTGGGAAGAGGGACCTCGGGGGGAATGAGCAGTTCTTC.

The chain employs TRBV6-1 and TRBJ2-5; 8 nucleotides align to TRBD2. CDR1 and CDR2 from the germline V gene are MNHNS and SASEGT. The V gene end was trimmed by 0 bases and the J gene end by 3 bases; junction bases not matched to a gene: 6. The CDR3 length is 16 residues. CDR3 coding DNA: TGTGCCAGCAGTGAAGCGCGGCTAGCGGGTAAAGAGACCCAGTACTTC. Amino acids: CASSEARLAGKETQYF.